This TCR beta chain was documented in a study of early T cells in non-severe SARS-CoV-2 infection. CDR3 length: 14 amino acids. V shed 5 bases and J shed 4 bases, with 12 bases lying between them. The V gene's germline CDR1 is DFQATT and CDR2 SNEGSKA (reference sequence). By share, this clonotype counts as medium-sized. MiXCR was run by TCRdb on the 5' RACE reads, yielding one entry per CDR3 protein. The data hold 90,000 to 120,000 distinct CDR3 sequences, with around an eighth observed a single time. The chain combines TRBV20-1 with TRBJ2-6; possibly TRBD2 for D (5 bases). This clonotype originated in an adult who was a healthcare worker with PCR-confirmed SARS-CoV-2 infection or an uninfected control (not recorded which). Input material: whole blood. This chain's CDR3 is CSAYPSGGANVLTF. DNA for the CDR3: TGCAGTGCTTATCCATCGGGGGGGGCCAACGTCCTGACTTTC.